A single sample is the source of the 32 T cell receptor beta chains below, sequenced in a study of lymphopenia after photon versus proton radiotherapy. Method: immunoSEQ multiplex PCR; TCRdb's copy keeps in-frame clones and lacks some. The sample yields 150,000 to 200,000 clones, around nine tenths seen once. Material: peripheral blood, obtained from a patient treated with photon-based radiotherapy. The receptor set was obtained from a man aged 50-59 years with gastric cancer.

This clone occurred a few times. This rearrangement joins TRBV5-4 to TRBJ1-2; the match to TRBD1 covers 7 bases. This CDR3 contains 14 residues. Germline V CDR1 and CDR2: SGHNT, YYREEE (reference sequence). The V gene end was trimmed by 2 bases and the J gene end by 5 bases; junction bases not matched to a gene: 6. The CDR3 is CASSLSTGRYGYTF. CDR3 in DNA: TGTGCCAGCAGCTTATCGACAGGGCGTTATGGCTACACCTTC.

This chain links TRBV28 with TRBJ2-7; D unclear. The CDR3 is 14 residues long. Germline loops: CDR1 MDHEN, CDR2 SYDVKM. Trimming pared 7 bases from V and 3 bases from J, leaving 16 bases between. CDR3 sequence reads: CASTRESLGYEQYF. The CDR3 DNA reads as TGTGCCAGCACTAGGGAATCTCTTGGCTACGAGCAGTACTTC.

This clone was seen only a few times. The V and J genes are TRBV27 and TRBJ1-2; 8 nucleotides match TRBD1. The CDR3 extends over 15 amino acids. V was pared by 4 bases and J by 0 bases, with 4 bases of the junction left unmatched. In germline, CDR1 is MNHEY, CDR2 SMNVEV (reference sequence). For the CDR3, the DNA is TGTGCCAGCAGTTCAAGGACAGGGTCTAACTATGGCTACACCTTC. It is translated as CASSSRTGSNYGYTF.

The CDR3 nucleotides are TGTGCCAGCAGCGCGCCCTCTAGCCCTTACAATGAGCAGTTCTTC. This encodes CASSAPSSPYNEQFF. This sequence joins TRBV7-9 and TRBJ2-1, with a tentative D call TRBD2 (5 bases). Per the germline V gene, CDR1 is SEHNR and CDR2 is FQNEAQ (reference sequence). The V end lost 5 bases, the J end lost 4 bases, and 15 bases lay between the germline ends. CDR3 length: 15 residues.

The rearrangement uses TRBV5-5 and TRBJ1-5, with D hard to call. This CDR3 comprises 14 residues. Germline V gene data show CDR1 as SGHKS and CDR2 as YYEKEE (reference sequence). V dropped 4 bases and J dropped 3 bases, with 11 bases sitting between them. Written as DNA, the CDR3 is TGTGCCAGCAGCCGGACGGAGCCCAATCAGCCCCAGCATTTT. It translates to CASSRTEPNQPQHF.

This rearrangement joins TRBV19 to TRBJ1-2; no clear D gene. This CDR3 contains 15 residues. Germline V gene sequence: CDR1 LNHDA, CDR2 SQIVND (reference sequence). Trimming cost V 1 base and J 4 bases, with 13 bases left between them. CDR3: CASSIGQDPLYGYTF. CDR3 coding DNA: TGTGCCAGTAGTATAGGGCAGGACCCGCTCTATGGCTACACCTTC.

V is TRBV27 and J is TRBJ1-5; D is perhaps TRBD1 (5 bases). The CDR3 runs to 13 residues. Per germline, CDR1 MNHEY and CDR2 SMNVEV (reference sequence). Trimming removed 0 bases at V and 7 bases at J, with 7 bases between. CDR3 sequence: CASSLSREQPQHF. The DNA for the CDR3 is TGTGCCAGCAGTTTATCCAGGGAACAGCCCCAGCATTTT.

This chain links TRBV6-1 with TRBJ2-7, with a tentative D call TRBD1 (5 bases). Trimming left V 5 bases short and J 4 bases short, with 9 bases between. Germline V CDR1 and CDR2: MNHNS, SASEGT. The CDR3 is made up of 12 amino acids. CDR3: CASSSDSYEQYF. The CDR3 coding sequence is TGTGCCAGCAGTTCCGACAGTTACGAGCAGTACTTC.

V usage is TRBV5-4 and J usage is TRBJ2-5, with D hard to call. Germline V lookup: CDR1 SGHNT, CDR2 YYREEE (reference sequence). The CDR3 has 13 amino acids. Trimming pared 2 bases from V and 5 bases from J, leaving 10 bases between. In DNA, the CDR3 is TGTGCCAGCAGCTTATCCGGGTTGGAGACCCAGTACTTC. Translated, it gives CASSLSGLETQYF.

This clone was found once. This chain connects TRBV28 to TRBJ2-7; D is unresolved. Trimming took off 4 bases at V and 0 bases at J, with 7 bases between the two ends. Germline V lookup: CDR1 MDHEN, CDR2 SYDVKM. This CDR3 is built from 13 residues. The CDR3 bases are TGTGCCAGCAGTTCCTTGAACTCCTACGAGCAGTACTTC. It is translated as CASSSLNSYEQYF. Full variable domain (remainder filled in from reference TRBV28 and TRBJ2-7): DVKVTQSSRYLVKRTGEKVFLECVQDMDHENMFWYRQDPGLGLRLIYFSYDVKMKEKGDIPEGYSVSREKKERFSLILESASTNQTSMYLCASSSLNSYEQYFGPGTRLTVT.

The CDR3 DNA is TGTGCCAGTAGTATACGAACAGGGTCAACCGGGGAGCTGTTTTTT. This translates into CASSIRTGSTGELFF. The V gene is TRBV19, the J gene TRBJ2-2; possible D gene TRBD1, 6 bases. Trimming stripped 2 bases from V and 5 bases from J, with 12 bases between. Germline CDR1 LNHDA, CDR2 SQIVND (reference sequence). The CDR3 is 15 amino acids.

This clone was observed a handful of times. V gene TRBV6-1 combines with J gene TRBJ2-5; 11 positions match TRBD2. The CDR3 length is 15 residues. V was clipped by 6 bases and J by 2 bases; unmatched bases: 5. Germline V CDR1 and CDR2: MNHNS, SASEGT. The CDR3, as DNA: TGTGCCAGCAGGCCACTAGCGGGAGAACAAGAGACCCAGTACTTC. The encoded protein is CASRPLAGEQETQYF.

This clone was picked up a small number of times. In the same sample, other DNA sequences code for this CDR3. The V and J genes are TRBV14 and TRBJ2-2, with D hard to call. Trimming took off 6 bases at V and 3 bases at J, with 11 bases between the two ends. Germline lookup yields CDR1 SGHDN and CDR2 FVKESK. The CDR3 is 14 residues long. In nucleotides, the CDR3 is TGTGCCAGCAGTCTAGGACGGTACACCGGGGAGCTGTTTTTT. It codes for CASSLGRYTGELFF.

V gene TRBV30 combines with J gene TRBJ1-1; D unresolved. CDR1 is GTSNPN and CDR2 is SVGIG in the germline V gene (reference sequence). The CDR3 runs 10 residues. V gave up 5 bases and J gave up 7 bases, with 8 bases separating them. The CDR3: CAWVLSEAFF. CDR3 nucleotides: TGTGCCTGGGTACTAAGTGAAGCTTTCTTT.

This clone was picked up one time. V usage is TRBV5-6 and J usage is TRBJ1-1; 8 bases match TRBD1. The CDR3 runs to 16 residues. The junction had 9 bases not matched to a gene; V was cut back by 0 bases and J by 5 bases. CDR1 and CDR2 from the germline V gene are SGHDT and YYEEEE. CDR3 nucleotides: TGTGCCAGCAGCTTGGGGCAGGGGGCAAAGGGGACTGAAGCTTTCTTT. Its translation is CASSLGQGAKGTEAFF.

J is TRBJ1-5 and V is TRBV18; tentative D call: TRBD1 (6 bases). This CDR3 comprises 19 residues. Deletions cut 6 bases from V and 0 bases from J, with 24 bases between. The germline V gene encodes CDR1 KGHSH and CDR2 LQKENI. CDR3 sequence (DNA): TGTGCCAGCTCCCGAAGCTATTTAGGGGGGGACAATAGCAATCAGCCCCAGCATTTT. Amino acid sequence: CASSRSYLGGDNSNQPQHF.

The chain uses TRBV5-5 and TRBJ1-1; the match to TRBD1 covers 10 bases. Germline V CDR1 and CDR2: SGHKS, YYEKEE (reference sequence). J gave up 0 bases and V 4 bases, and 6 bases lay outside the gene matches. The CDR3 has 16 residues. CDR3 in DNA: TGTGCCAGCAGCACCGGGACAGGGGTCCTGAACACTGAAGCTTTCTTT. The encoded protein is CASSTGTGVLNTEAFF. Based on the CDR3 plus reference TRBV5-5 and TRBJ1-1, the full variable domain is DAGVTQSPTHLIKTRGQQVTLRCSPISGHKSVSWYQQVLGQGPQFIFQYYEKEERGRGNFPDRFSARQFPNYSSELNVNALLLGDSALYLCASSTGTGVLNTEAFFGQGTRLTVV.

CDR3: CASSLGQGSSYEQYF. CDR3 sequence (DNA): TGTGCCAGCAGCTTAGGACAGGGGTCTTCCTACGAGCAGTACTTC. The V gene is TRBV7-9, the J gene TRBJ2-7, with 8 positions matching TRBD1. J lost 1 base, V lost 1 base, and 3 bases had no gene match. Germline lookup yields CDR1 SEHNR and CDR2 FQNEAQ (reference sequence). This CDR3 contains 15 residues.

The CDR3 loop reads CASSPYQGATNEKLFF. CDR3 sequence (DNA): TGTGCCAGCAGCCCGTATCAGGGAGCCACTAATGAAAAACTGTTTTTT. The V and J genes are TRBV7-6 and TRBJ1-4; TRBD1 might be the D (5 bases). Trimming stripped 5 bases from V and 2 bases from J, with 15 bases between. From germline, CDR1 is SGHVS and CDR2 FNYEAQ. The CDR3 covers 16 residues.

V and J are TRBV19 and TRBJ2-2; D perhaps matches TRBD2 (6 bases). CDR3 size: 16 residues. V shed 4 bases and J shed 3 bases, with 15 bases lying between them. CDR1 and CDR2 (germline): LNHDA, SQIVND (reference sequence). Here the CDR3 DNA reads TGTGCCAGTAGTACTGGAGGGATCATTCACACCGGGGAGCTGTTTTTT. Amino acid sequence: CASSTGGIIHTGELFF.

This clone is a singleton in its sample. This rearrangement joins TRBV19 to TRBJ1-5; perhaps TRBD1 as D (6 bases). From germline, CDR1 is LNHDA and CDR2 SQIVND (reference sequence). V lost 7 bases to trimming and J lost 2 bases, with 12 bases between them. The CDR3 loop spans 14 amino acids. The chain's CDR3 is CASTRGGGNQPQHF. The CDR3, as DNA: TGTGCCAGTACCAGGGGAGGGGGCAATCAGCCCCAGCATTTT.

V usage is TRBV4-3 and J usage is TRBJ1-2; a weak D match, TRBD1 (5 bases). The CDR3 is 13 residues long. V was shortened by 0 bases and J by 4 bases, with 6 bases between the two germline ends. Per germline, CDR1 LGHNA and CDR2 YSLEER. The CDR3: CASSQDQGYGYTF. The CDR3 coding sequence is TGCGCCAGCAGCCAAGATCAGGGCTATGGCTACACCTTC.

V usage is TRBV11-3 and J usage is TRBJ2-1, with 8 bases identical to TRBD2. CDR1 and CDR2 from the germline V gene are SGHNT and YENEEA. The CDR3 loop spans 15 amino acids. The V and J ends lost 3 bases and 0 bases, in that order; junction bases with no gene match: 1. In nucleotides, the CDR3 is TGTGCCAGCAGCTTGACTAGCGTCTCCTACAATGAGCAGTTCTTC. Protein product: CASSLTSVSYNEQFF.

DNA of the CDR3: TGTGCCAGCAGCGGGGACGGCTACGAGCAGTACTTC. Encoded protein: CASSGDGYEQYF. V is TRBV9 and J is TRBJ2-7; D possibly uses TRBD1 or TRBD2 (5 bases each). V dropped 3 bases and J dropped 3 bases, with 7 bases sitting between them. The CDR3 is made up of 12 amino acids. Germline CDR1 reads SGDLS; CDR2 reads YYNGEE.

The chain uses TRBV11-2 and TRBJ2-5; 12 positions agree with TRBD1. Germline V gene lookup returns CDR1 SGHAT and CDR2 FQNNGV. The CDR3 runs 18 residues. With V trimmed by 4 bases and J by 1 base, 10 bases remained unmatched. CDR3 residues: CASSSLGSGQGAQETQYF. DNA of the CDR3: TGTGCCAGCAGCTCGCTTGGGTCGGGACAGGGGGCCCAAGAGACCCAGTACTTC.

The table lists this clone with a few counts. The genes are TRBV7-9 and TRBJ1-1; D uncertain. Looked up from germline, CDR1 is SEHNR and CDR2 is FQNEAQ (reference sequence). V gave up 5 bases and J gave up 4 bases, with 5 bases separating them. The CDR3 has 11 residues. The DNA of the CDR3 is TGTGCCAGCAGCCTACTCACTGAAGCTTTCTTT. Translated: CASSLLTEAFF.

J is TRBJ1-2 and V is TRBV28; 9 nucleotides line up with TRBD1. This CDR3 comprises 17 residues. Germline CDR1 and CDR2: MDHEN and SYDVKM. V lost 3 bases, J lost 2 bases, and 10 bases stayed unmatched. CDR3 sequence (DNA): TGTGCCAGCAGTTTGTTAAGGGGGACAGGGCACAACTATGGCTACACCTTC. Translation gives CASSLLRGTGHNYGYTF.

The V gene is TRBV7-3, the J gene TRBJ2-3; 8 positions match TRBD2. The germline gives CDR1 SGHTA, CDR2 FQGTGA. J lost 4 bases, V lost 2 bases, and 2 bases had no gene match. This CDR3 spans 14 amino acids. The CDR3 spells CASSLDGRADTQYF. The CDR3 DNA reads TGTGCCAGCAGCTTAGACGGGAGGGCAGATACGCAGTATTTT.

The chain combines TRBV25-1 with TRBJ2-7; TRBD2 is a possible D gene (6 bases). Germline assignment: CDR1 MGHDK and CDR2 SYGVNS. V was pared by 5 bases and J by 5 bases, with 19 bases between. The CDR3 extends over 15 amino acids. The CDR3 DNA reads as TGTGCCAGCAGTTCCGTAGCACAGCGGGTCCACGAGCAGTACTTC. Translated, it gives CASSSVAQRVHEQYF.

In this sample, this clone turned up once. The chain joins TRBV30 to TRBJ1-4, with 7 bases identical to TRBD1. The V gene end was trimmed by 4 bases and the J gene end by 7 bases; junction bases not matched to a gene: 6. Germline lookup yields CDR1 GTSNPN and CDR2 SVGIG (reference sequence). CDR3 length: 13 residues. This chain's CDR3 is CAWMDQGGEKLFF. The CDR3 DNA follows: TGTGCCTGGATGGACCAGGGGGGTGAAAAACTGTTTTTT.

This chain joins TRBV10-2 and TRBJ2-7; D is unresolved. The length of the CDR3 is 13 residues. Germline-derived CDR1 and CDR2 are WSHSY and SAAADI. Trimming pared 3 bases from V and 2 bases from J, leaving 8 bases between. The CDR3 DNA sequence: TGCGCCAGCAGTGAAACACCTACCTACGAGCAGTACTTC. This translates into CASSETPTYEQYF.

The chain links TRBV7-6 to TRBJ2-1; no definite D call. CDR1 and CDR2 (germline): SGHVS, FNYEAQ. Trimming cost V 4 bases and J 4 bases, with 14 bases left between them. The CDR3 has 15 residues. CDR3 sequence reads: CASSSPGRSYNEQFF. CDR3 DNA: TGTGCCAGCAGCTCCCCTGGCAGGTCATACAATGAGCAGTTCTTC.